These 8 T cell receptor beta chains originate from one sample sequenced in a study of identical twins. TCRdb re-called the 5' RACE reads through MiXCR, storing one row per CDR3 protein. Of hundreds of thousands of distinct CDR3 sequences listed, roughly 7% are singletons. These data also featured in a second study, about yellow fever vaccine responses in identical twins.

The sequenced sample was memory (CD45RO+) T cells sorted from blood. These receptors were obtained from a woman between 18 and 29 years old in good health.

In its sample, this clonotype was seen a few times. The V call is TRBV6-1, the J call TRBJ2-2; no clear D gene. V lost 3 bases and J lost 9, with 14 bases in between. Germline-derived CDR1 and CDR2 are MNHNS and SASEGT. This CDR3 is built from 14 residues. In nucleotides, the CDR3 is TGTGCCAGCAGTGATCCGGAACCCCCACGGGAGCTGTTTTTT. It yields the protein CASSDPEPPRELFF.

This clonotype was counted a few times. The chain couples TRBV5-4 to TRBJ2-2; TRBD1 might be the D (5 bases). V shed 4 bases and J shed 5 bases, with 12 bases lying between them. The CDR3 spans 14 residues. Looked up from germline, CDR1 is SGHNT and CDR2 is YYREEE (reference sequence). In DNA, the CDR3 is TGTGCCAGCAGCCCCGGGTCAGGGACCGGGGAGCTGTTTTTT. Translating it yields CASSPGSGTGELFF. Supplemented by reference TRBV5-4 and TRBJ2-2, the full variable domain reads ETGVTQSPTHLIKTRGQQVTLRCSSQSGHNTVSWYQQALGQGPQFIFQYYREEENGRGNFPPRFSGLQFPNYSSELNVNALELDDSALYLCASSPGSGTGELFFGEGSRLTVL.

This clonotype was seen ten or more times. V is TRBV29-1 and J is TRBJ1-1; 7 bases fit TRBD1. Germline assignment: CDR1 SQVTM and CDR2 ANQGSEA. The CDR3 extends over 12 amino acids. The trim removed 6 bases at V and 8 bases at J, leaving 9 bases unmatched. CDR3 coding DNA: TGCAGCGTGGGGGACAGAATAACAGAAGCTTTCTTT. This codes for CSVGDRITEAFF.

This clonotype was seen a handful of times. The CDR3 coding sequence is TGCAGTGCTAGAGTTTCTAGCGGGGGGGTAGGAGATACGCAGTATTTT. As protein: CSARVSSGGVGDTQYF. The rearrangement links TRBV20-1 to TRBJ2-3; the match to TRBD2 covers 12 bases. With 1 base clipped from V and 5 bases from J, the junction kept 7 bases outside the gene matches. Germline CDR1 DFQATT, CDR2 SNEGSKA (reference sequence). The CDR3 length is 16 residues.

A word on this clonotype: No conserved phenylalanine or tryptophan ends this CDR3, so it is likely a read error. This chain links TRBV6-1 with TRBJ2-1; D gene ambiguous. From germline, CDR1 is MNHNS and CDR2 SASEGT. CDR3 size: 13 residues. V was clipped by 5 bases and J by 3 bases, with 8 bases between them. The CDR3 DNA sequence: TGTGCCAGCAGTCCAAACGGCTACAATGAGCAGTTCTTG. As protein: CASSPNGYNEQFL.

This rearrangement joins TRBV6-1 to TRBJ2-3; 11 bases are a match to TRBD1. The CDR3 spans 15 residues. Germline CDR1 is MNHNS and CDR2 is SASEGT. The trim removed 1 base at V and 4 bases at J, leaving 1 base unmatched. The CDR3 bases are TGTGCCAGCAGTGAAGGGACAGGGGGCGCAGATACGCAGTATTTT. Its translation: CASSEGTGGADTQYF.

The V and J genes are TRBV12-3 or TRBV12-4 and TRBJ1-5; 7 bases are a match to TRBD1. Trimming removed 5 bases from V and 7 bases from J; junction bases left unmatched: 8. This CDR3 region has 14 residues. CDR3 in amino acids: CASSRQGLQQPQHF. The CDR3 coding sequence is TGTGCCAGCAGTCGACAGGGTCTTCAGCAGCCCCAGCATTTT.

The rearrangement uses TRBV15 and TRBJ2-3; 10 nucleotides match TRBD1. This CDR3 spans 16 amino acids. Unmatched junction bases numbered 15, after V lost 6 bases and J lost 9 bases. The germline gives CDR1 LNHNV, CDR2 YYDKDF (reference sequence). The DNA for the CDR3 is TGTGCCACCAGTACCCCTCCCGGGACAGGGGAGGGGACGCAGTATTTT. It specifies CATSTPPGTGEGTQYF.